This T cell receptor beta chain was retrieved from a study of T-cell reconstitution after alpha-beta-depleted transplantation in children (dated by TCRdb to 2015 to 2016). About the full investigation: Using TCR repertoire profiling, the study followed T-cell immune reconstitution in a quantitative way in children after TCRalphabeta/CD19-depleted allogeneic hematopoietic cell transplantation.

This clonotype was seen a few times. Its antigen is still unknown. No clone much larger than this one lies a single base away; base qualities are absent. Unmatched junction bases come to 6, with V trimmed by 5 bases and J by 7 bases. The CDR3 has 14 amino acids, counting the end cysteine and phenylalanine. The kept DNA is CDR3 alone, 42 bases in frame from the first base. The germline V gene yields MNHEY for CDR1 and SVGAGI for CDR2. Libraries were made using PCR. The instrument was an Illumina HiSeq 2500. Molecular barcoding was employed in the preparation of TCR libraries, with unique molecular identifiers being used to normalize TCRbeta repertoire quantification. TCRdb redid the processing of the public reads, applying fastp at Q25 and MiXCR, and retained in-frame beta chains. Entries are consolidated by CDR3 protein sequence, retaining the most common genes and DNA. Within this sample are around 600,000 distinct CDR3 sequences, with 10% to 13% of them counted one time only. Approximately 4.1% of the sample lies in the top ten.

Sequenced material: PBMCs from the stem cell graft donor, taken from the stem cell graft. This TCR was recovered from a human donor who donated a stem cell graft to a child with acute myeloid leukemia. The sequence links TRBV6-5 to TRBJ2-1; a stretch of 9 junction bases matches TRBD1. The encoded CDR3 is CASSNPGQGNEQFF. The DNA sequence is TGTGCCAGCAGTAACCCGGGACAGGGAAATGAGCAGTTCTTC.